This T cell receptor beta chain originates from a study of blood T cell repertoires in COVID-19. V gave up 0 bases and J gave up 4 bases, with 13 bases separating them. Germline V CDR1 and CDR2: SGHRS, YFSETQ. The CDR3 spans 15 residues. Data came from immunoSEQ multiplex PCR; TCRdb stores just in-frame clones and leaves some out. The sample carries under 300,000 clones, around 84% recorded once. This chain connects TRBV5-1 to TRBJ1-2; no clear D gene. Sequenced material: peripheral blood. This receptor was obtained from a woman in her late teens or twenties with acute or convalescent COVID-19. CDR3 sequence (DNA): TGCGCCAGCAGCTTGGGTCCGGGGTTAGGCTATGGCTACACCTTC. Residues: CASSLGPGLGYGYTF.